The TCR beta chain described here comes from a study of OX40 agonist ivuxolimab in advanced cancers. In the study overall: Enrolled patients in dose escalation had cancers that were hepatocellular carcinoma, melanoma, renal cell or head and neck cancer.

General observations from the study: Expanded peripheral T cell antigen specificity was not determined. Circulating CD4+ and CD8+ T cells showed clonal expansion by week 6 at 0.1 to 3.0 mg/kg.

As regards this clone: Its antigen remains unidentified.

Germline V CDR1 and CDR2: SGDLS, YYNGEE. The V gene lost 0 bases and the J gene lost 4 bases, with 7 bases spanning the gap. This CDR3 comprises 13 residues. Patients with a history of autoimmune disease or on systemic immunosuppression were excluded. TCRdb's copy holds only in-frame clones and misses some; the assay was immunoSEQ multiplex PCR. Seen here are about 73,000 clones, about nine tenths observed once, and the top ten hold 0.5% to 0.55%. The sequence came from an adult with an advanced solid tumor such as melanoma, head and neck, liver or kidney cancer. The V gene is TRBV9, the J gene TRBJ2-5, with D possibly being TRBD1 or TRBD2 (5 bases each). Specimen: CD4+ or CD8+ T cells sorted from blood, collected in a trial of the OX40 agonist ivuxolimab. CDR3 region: CASSVAGTETQYF. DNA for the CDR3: TGTGCCAGCAGCGTAGCGGGGACAGAGACCCAGTACTTC.